This T cell receptor beta chain was profiled in a study of T-cell memory formation after mild COVID-19. Study results and caveats: Researchers found some responding clones in pre-infection memory, a sign that cross-reactive memory joined. A second wave of clones peaked on day 37, and their SARS-CoV-2 specificity went unconfirmed. Clones contracting day 15 to 85 were balanced CD4/CD8; later expanders leaned CD4+.

Via MiXCR, TCRdb re-called the 5' RACE reads, giving one row per CDR3 protein. The table records 250,000 to 300,000 distinct CDR3 sequences, approximately 7.6% of them present only once. This clonotype came up a few times. Its matching antigen is unknown. CDR3 length: 16 residues. The ends were cut back, 3 bases at V and 3 bases at J, with 16 bases in the middle. Per germline, CDR1 LGHNA and CDR2 YNFKEQ. The TCR comes from a man aged 18 to 29 who had mild COVID-19 (a few samples of this study predate the infection). Cell type and time point are not known. Specimen: PBMCs or a T cell subset sorted from them (not recorded which). The chain has TRBV4-2 and TRBJ2-3; possibly TRBD2 for D (6 bases). Here the CDR3 DNA reads TGTGCCAGCAGCCAGGACGGGACTCATGAGACAGATACGCAGTATTTT. It is translated as CASSQDGTHETDTQYF.